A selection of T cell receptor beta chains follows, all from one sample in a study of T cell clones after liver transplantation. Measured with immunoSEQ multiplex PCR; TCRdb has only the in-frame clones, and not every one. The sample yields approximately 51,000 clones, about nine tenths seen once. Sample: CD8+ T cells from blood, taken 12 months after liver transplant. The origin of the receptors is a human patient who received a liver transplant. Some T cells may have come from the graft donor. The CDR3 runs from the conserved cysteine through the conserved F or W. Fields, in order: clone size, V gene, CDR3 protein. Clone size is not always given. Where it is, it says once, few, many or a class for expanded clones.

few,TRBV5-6,CASSLHGQYSNQPQHF
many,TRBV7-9,CLMAGGGGELFF
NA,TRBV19,CASTWDLGGNTIYF
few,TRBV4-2,CASSQTSLGGGYNEQFF
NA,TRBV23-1,CASKFKREVSGANVLTF
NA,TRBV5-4,CASSLELNYGYTF
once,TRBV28,CASSFGLAGSYEQYF
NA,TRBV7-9,CASGEGIFLDTQYF
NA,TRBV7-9,CASSPPLAEVGEDTQYF
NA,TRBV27,CASSLFWQSGANVLTF
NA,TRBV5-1,CASSLSGGYEQYF
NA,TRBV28,CASTEGLAGEDEQYF
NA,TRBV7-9,CASSHQGGRGYEQYF
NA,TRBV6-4,CASAPSSYNEQFF
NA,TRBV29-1,CSALGGTHNEQFF
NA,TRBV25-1,CASSAEGNYGYTF
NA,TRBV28,CASSFTGTILTGELFF